This T cell receptor (beta chain) was recovered during a study of patients and donors after allogeneic stem cell transplantation. With 2 bases removed from V and 0 bases from J, the gap between germline ends came to 17 bases. The germline V gene has CDR1 SGHVS and CDR2 FQNEAQ. The CDR3 consists of 18 residues. This clonotype was picked up many times. TCRdb called the RT-PCR reads again in MiXCR, with one record for every CDR3 protein. Of about 400,000 distinct CDR3 sequences listed, 16% are singletons. The sequence came from a human donor who was either an allogeneic HSCT recipient or a stem cell or donor lymphocyte infusion donor (not recorded which). It is not recorded whose cells these are; they may come from a transplant donor. The sequencing input was blood, either unsorted or a sorted T cell fraction (not recorded which). The chain recombines TRBV7-8 with TRBJ1-5; no clear D. The CDR3 region has the DNA TGTGCCAGCAGCTTAAATGTAGGCGGCCTTTATAGCAATCAGCCCCAGCATTTT. Its translation: CASSLNVGGLYSNQPQHF.